This T cell receptor beta chain was recorded in a study of blood T cell repertoires in COVID-19. The CDR3 has 14 residues. Germline trimming cut 1 base from V and 7 bases from J; bases unmatched to any gene: 7. Per germline, CDR1 SGDLS and CDR2 YYNGEE. This clone was seen a few times. Original analysis: Amplification of reference gene primers provided the estimated nucleated cell counts. Libraries were prepared by immunoSEQ multiplex PCR; TCRdb keeps only in-frame clonotypes and omits some of them. That table is the source of V, J and clone size, and D and trimming were worked out from the DNA. Of 150,000 to 200,000 clones listed, 70% to 90% are singletons.

The origin of this receptor is a woman aged 80 or older with COVID-19, enrolled during active disease. Sequencing used peripheral blood. The chain uses TRBV9 and TRBJ2-7, with TRBD2 matching 8 bases. The CDR3: CASSVSGSSREQYF. The CDR3 region has the DNA TGTGCCAGCAGCGTAAGCGGGAGCTCGAGGGAGCAGTACTTC. The variable domain in full, completed from reference TRBV9 and TRBJ2-7, reads DSGVTQTPKHLITATGQRVTLRCSPRSGDLSVYWYQQSLDQGLQFLIQYYNGEERAKGNILERFSAQQFPDLHSELNLSSLELGDSALYFCASSVSGSSREQYFGPGTRLTVT.